The clone carrying this T cell receptor beta chain has only a few counts. This entry comes from a study of early T cells in non-severe SARS-CoV-2 infection. Using its own MiXCR run on the 5' RACE reads, TCRdb lists one record per CDR3 protein. The sample has some 80,000 distinct CDR3 sequences; approximately 13% are singletons. CDR1 is SGHNT, CDR2 YYREEE, per germline (reference sequence). There are 13 residues in the CDR3. The germline V and J ends were trimmed by 2 bases and 4 bases, with 9 bases remaining between them. The sequence was obtained from an adult who was a healthcare worker with PCR-confirmed SARS-CoV-2 infection or an uninfected control (not recorded which). The sample consisted of whole blood. This rearrangement joins TRBV5-4 to TRBJ1-2, with D perhaps matching TRBD1 (6 bases). CDR3 sequence reads: CASSFSGAYGYTF. The CDR3 coding sequence is TGTGCCAGCAGCTTTTCAGGGGCCTATGGCTACACCTTC.